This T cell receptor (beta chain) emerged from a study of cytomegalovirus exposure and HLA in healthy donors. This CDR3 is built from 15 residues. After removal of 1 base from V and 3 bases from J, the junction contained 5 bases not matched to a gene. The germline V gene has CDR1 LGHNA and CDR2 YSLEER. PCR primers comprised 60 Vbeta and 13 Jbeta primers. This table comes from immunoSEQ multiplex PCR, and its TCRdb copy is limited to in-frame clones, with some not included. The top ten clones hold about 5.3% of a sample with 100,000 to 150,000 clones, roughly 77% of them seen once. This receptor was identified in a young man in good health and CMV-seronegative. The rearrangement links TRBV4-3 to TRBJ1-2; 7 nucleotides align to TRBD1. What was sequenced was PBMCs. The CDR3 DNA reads TGCGCCAGCAGCCAAGGTATTCAGGGGGACTATGGCTACACCTTC. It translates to CASSQGIQGDYGYTF.